This paragraph reports one TCR beta chain. The sample is drawn from a study of lymphopenia after photon versus proton radiotherapy. Some clones are missing from TCRdb's copy, which holds only in-frame ones; the method was immunoSEQ multiplex PCR. The table shows about 4,900 clones, with around 88% occurring only once. The material was peripheral blood, obtained from a patient treated with photon-based radiotherapy. The sequence was obtained from a man older than 75 with cholangiocarcinoma.

This CDR3 is CASSSTGEVYSYGYTF. CDR3 sequence (DNA): TGTGCCAGCAGCTCCACAGGGGAGGTGTATAGCTATGGCTACACCTTC. V gene TRBV11-2 combines with J gene TRBJ1-2, with TRBD1 identical over 7 bases. J lost 4 bases, V lost 4 bases, and 12 bases had no gene match. Germline V CDR1 and CDR2: SGHAT, FQNNGV. The CDR3 runs 16 residues.